The clone carrying this T cell receptor beta chain was seen ten or more times. Its antigen is as yet unknown. The data stem from a study of identical twins. Study conclusions and caveats: Insertion counts were lower in abundant cord blood beta clonotypes, a trend that memory repertoires did not show. For out-of-frame beta sequences, excess twin sharing was weaker. The same donors were not followed; conclusions instead depended on cross-sectional statistical analysis.

Unique molecular identifiers were present on the cDNA, which also gained a universal primer site by template switching. MiXCR, run by TCRdb on the 5' RACE reads, gives a single entry per CDR3 protein. The sample carries around 250,000 distinct CDR3 sequences, approximately 7% recorded once. This sample was shared with a second study, whose subject was yellow fever vaccine responses in identical twins.

The sample taken for sequencing was memory (CD45RO+) T cells sorted from blood. This receptor was taken from a woman aged 18-29 years in good health.

The CDR3 loop is CASSFGTSSSEQYV. The CDR3 bases are TGCGCCAGCAGCTTCGGGACTAGTTCTAGCGAGCAGTACGTC. The chain uses TRBV5-1 and TRBJ2-7; 8 bases align to TRBD2. The CDR3 contains 14 residues. V lost 2 bases, J lost 6 bases, and 7 bases stayed unmatched. Germline CDR1 is SGHRS and CDR2 is YFSETQ.